This T cell receptor beta chain was documented in a study of blood T cell repertoires in COVID-19. Study at large: The origin of the acute and convalescent COVID-19 samples was the United States, Italy and Spain. From T cells, B-cell-depleted T cells, or PBMCs came the material, which was cDNA or gDNA.

Original methodology: Researchers report that nucleated cell counts were estimated from reference gene primer amplification. Assay: immunoSEQ multiplex PCR; the TCRdb copy retains only in-frame clones and omits some. V and J calls and clone size are as listed in that table; D and trimming were resolved from the DNA. The table lists approximately 160,000 clones, roughly 80% of them singletons. The CDR3 extends over 13 amino acids. V was pared by 2 bases and J by 3 bases, with 3 bases of the junction left unmatched. CDR1 and CDR2 from the germline V gene are SQVTM and ANQGSEA. The material sequenced was peripheral blood. J is TRBJ2-7 and V is TRBV29-1; TRBD2 matches 8 bases. This receptor was obtained from a man aged 18 to 35 with active or convalescent COVID-19. CDR3 sequence reads: CSVEFGGGYEQYF. The CDR3 nucleotides read TGCAGCGTTGAATTCGGGGGGGGCTACGAGCAGTACTTC.